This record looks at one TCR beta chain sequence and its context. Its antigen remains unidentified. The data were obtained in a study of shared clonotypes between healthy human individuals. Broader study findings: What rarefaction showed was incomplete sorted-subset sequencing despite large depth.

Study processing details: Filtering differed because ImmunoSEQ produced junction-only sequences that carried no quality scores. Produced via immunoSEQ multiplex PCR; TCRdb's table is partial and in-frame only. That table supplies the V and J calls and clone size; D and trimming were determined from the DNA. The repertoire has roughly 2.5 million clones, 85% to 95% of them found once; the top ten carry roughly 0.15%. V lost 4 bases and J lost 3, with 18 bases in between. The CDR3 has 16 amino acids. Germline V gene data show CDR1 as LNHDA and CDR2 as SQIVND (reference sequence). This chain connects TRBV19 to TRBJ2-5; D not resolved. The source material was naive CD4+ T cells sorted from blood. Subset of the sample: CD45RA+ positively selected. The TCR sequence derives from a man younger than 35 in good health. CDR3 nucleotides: TGTGCCAGTAGTACCCGAGGACGGATGATAGAAGAGACCCAGTACTTC. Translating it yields CASSTRGRMIEETQYF.